This T cell receptor beta chain was recovered during a study of regulatory T cells in long-lasting Graves disease. The study, taken as a whole, reports: Persistent disease showed a preference for TRBV28, TRBJ1-2 and TRBJ2-5.

Described time point: newly diagnosed GD, antithyroid drugs for less than 3 months. With RNA extracted from PBMCs as input, the TCR library was made. Germline assignment: CDR1 SGHRS and CDR2 YFSETQ. V lost 0 bases to trimming and J lost 1 base, with 10 bases between them. The CDR3 totals 15 residues. This clonotype was recorded many times. Its antigen is not identified. Assembly of TCR beta libraries relied on iRepertoire HTBI primers together with Arm-PCR of CDR3 regions. TCRdb re-called the multiplex PCR reads with MiXCR, one entry per CDR3 protein. The sample holds around 250,000 distinct CDR3 sequences; about 18% are singletons and the top ten take 11% to 15%. These data also featured in a second study, about T cells in Graves' hyperthyroidism and ophthalmopathy.

The material was peripheral blood mononuclear cells (PBMCs), obtained at new diagnosis, from a patient treated with antithyroid drugs. This receptor was taken from a woman younger than 45 with Graves disease. The V and J genes are TRBV5-1 and TRBJ1-1, with TRBD1 as a possible D gene (6 bases). The CDR3 DNA reads TGCGCCAGCAGCTTGGCCGTGACAGGGAACACTGAAGCTTTCTTT. Protein: CASSLAVTGNTEAFF.